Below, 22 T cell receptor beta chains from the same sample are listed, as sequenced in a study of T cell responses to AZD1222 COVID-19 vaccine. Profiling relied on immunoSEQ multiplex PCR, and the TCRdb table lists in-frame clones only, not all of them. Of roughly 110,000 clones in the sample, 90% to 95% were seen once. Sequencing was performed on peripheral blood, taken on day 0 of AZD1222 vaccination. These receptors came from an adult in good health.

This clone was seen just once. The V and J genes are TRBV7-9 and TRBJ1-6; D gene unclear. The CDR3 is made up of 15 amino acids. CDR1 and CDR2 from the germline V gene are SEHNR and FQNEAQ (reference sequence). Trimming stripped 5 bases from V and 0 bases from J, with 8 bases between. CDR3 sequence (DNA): TGTGCCAGCAGCGTGAGTGGCTCCTATAATTCACCCCTCCACTTT. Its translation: CASSVSGSYNSPLHF.

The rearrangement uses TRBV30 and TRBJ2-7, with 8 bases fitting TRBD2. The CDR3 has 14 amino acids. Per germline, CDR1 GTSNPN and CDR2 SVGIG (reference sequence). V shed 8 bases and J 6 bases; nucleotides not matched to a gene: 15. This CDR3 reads CAREGKAPPGEQYF. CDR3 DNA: TGTGCCCGGGAGGGGAAAGCACCTCCAGGCGAGCAGTACTTC.

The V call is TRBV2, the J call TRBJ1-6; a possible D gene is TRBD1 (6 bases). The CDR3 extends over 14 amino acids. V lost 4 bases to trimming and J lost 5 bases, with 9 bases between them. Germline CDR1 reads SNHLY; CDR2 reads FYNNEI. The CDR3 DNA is TGTGCCAGCAGTGGGACAGCCAATAATTCACCCCTCCACTTT. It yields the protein CASSGTANNSPLHF.

As DNA, the CDR3 is TGTGCCAGCAGCTTTGATACCGGGACACGTAACACTGAAGCTTTCTTT. The encoded protein is CASSFDTGTRNTEAFF. The V and J genes are TRBV7-3 and TRBJ1-1, with a weak D call TRBD1 (6 bases). This CDR3 has 16 amino acids. V was trimmed by 3 bases and J by 2 bases, leaving 16 bases between them. Germline V gives CDR1 SGHTA, CDR2 FQGTGA.

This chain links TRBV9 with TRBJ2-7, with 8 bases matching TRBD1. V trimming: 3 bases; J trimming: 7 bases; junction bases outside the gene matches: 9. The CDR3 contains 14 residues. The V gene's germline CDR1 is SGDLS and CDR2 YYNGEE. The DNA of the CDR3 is TGTGCCAGCAGCGCCTTGGACAGGGCGGGAGAGCAGTACTTC. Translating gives CASSALDRAGEQYF.

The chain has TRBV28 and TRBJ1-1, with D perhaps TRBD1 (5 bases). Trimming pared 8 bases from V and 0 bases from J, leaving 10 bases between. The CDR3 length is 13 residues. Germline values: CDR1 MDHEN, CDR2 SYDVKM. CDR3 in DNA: TGTGCCAGCCGGGGGGATATGAACACTGAAGCTTTCTTT. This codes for CASRGDMNTEAFF.

CDR3 nucleotides: TGTGCCAGCAGCCCCTCCGCTAGCGGGGTGTCCTACGAGCAGTACTTC. This gives the protein CASSPSASGVSYEQYF. The rearrangement links TRBV7-2 to TRBJ2-7; 9 nucleotides match TRBD2. The CDR3 totals 16 residues. Losses at the gene ends were 5 bases for V and 1 base for J; bases not matched to a gene: 9. Per germline, CDR1 SGHTA and CDR2 FQGNSA.

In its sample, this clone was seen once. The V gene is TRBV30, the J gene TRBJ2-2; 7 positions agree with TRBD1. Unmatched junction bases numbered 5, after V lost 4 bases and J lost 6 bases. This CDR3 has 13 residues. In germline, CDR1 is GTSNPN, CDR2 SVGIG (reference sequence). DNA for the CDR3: TGTGCCTGGAACCTCGGGACAGCCGGGGAGCTGTTTTTT. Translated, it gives CAWNLGTAGELFF.

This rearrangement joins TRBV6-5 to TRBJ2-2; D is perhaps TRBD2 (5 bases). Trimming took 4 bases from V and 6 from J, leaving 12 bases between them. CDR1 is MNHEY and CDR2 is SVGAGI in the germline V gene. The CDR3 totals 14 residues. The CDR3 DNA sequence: TGTGCCAGCAGTTCTTATGGGAGTGCCGGGGAGCTGTTTTTT. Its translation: CASSSYGSAGELFF.

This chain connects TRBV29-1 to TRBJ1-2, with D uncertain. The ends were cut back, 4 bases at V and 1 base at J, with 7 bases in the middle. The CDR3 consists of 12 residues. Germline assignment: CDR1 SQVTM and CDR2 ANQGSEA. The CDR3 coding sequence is TGCAGCGTTGGGCGGCTTAACTATGGCTACACCTTC. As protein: CSVGRLNYGYTF.

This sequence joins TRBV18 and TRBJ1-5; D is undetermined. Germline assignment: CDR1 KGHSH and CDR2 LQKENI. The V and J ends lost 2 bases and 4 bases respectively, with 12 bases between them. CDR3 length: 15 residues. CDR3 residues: CASSPGRQSNQPQHF. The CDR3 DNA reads TGTGCCAGCTCACCAGGTCGGCAGTCAAATCAGCCCCAGCATTTT.

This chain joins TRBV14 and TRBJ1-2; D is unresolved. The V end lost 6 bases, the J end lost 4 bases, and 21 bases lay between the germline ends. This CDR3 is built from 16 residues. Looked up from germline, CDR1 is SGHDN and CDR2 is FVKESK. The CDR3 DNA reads TGTGCCAGCAGTCCAACTCAACTGCCCGCGCCCTATGGCTACACCTTC. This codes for CASSPTQLPAPYGYTF.

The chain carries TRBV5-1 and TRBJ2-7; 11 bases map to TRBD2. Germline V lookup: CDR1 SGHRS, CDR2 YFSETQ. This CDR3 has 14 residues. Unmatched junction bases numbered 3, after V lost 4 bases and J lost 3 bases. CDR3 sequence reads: CASSLGTSGYEQYF. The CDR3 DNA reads TGCGCCAGCAGCCTCGGGACTAGCGGCTACGAGCAGTACTTC.

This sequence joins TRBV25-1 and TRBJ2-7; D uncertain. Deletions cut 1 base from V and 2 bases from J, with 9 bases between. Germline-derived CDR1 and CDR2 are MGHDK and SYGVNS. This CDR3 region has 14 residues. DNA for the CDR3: TGTGCCAGCAGTGAATCAACGGTCCCCTACGAGCAGTACTTC. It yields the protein CASSESTVPYEQYF.

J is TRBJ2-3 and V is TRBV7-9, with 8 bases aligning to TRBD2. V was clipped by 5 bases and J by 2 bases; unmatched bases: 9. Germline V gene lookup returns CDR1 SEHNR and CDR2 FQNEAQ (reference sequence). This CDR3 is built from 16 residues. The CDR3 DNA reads TGTGCCAGCAGCCATCCCGCGGGGGGCCCCACAGATACGCAGTATTTT. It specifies CASSHPAGGPTDTQYF.

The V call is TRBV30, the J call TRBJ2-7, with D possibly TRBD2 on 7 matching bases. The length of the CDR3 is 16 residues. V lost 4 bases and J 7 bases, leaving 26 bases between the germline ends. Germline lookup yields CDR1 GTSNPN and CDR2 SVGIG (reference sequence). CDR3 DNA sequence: TGTGCCTGGAACGCCGGGAGGACAGACATCTCTCGGGAGCAGTACTTC. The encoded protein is CAWNAGRTDISREQYF.

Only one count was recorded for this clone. DNA for the CDR3: TGTGCCAGCAGCTTACGGACGAGGGCCGGGGAGCTGTTTTTT. It translates to CASSLRTRAGELFF. This rearrangement joins TRBV7-2 to TRBJ2-2, with a possible D match to TRBD2 (5 bases). Germline CDR1 and CDR2: SGHTA and FQGNSA. V was trimmed by 2 bases and J by 6 bases, leaving 10 bases between them. The CDR3 loop spans 14 amino acids.

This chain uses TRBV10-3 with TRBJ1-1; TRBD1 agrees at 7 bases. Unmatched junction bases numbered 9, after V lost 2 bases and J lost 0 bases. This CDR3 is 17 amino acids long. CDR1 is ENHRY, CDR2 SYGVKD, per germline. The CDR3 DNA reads TGTGCCATCAGTGAGAAGGGGGCCCATACGATGAACACTGAAGCTTTCTTT. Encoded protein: CAISEKGAHTMNTEAFF.

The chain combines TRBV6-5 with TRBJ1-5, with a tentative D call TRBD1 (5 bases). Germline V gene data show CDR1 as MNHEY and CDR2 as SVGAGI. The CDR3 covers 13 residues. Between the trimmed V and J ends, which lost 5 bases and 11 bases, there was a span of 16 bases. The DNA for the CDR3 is TGTGCCAGCAGTAAAATAGGAGGGACGACCCAGCATTTT. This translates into CASSKIGGTTQHF.

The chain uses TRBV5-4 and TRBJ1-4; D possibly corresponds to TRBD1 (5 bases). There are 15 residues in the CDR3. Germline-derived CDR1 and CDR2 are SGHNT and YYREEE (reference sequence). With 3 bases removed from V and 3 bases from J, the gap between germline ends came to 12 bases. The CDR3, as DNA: TGTGCCAGCAGCTCGGGAACGGGGGCTAATGAAAAACTGTTTTTT. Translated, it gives CASSSGTGANEKLFF.

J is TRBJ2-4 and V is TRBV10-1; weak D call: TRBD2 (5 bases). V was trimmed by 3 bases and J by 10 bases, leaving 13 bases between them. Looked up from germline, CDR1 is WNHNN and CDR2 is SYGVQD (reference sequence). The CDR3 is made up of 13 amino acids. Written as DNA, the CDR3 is TGCGCCAGCAGTGATGTCCTACGGGGAATTCAGTACTTC. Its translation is CASSDVLRGIQYF.

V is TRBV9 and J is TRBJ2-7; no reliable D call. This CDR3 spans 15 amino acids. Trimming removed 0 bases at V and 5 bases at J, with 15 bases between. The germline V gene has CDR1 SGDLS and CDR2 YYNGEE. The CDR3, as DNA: TGTGCCAGCAGCGTAGAGGCCACCTTGGACCACGAGCAGTACTTC. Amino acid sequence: CASSVEATLDHEQYF.